This T cell receptor beta chain was captured by sequencing in a study of Graves' ophthalmopathy and Graves' hyperthyroidism. From RNA, the CDR3 regions of TCR beta chains were amplified and sequenced. Following a first-round RT-PCR that used HTBI primers, a second-round multiplex PCR was carried out. A single record per CDR3 protein comes from TCRdb applying MiXCR to the multiplex PCR reads. The table includes fewer than 350,000 distinct CDR3 sequences, about a sixth detected once. In its sample, this clonotype was seen many times. CDR3 length equals 13 residues. V gave up 6 bases and J gave up 6 bases, with 14 bases separating them.

This TCR was sampled from an adult man with Graves' ophthalmopathy. The sample comprised peripheral blood. This chain connects TRBV12-3 or TRBV12-4 to TRBJ1-1, with D hard to call. The CDR3 DNA reads TGTGCCAGCAGCCGGTCAGGAGGCGCTGAAGCTTTCTTT. This codes for CASSRSGGAEAFF.